The TCR beta chain described here comes from a study of tumor and adjacent non-tumor tissue in lung cancer. Study-wide results and limits: Top 100 clones took a larger repertoire share in normal lung.

This clonotype has just one count. Its antigen is as yet unknown. The junction and the germline gene differ at one end; a read error may be behind it. TCRbeta libraries were built with three rounds of nested PCR, modified from ARM-PCR. TCRdb processed the multiplex PCR reads anew with MiXCR; each CDR3 protein has one entry. In the table there are some 80,000 distinct CDR3 sequences, approximately 72% of which are singletons. The germline V gene encodes CDR1 SNHLY and CDR2 FYNNEI. This CDR3 has 15 amino acids. RNA was extracted from bulk tissue without any cell sorting. Sequenced input: lung tumor tissue. The source is a woman in her 40s with non-small cell lung cancer. The chain carries TRBV2 and TRBJ1-2; D is unresolved. The CDR3 DNA follows: TGTGCCAGCAGTGAGCATGACAAATCGAACTATGACTACACCTTC. Protein sequence: CASSEHDKSNYDYTF.